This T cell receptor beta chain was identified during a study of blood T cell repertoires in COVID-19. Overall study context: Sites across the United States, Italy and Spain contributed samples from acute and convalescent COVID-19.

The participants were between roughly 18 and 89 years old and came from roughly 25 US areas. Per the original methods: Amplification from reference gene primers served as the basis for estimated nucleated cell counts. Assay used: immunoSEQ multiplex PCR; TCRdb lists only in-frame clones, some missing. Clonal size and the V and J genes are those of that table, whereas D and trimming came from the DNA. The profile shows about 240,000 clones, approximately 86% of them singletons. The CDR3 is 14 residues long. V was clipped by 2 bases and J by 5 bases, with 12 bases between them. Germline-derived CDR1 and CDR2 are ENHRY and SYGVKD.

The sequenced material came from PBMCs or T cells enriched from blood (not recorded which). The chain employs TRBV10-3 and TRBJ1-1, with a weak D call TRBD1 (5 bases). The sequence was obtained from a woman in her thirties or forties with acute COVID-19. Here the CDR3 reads CAISEEQGFTEAFF. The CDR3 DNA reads TGTGCCATCAGTGAGGAGCAGGGTTTTACTGAAGCTTTCTTT.